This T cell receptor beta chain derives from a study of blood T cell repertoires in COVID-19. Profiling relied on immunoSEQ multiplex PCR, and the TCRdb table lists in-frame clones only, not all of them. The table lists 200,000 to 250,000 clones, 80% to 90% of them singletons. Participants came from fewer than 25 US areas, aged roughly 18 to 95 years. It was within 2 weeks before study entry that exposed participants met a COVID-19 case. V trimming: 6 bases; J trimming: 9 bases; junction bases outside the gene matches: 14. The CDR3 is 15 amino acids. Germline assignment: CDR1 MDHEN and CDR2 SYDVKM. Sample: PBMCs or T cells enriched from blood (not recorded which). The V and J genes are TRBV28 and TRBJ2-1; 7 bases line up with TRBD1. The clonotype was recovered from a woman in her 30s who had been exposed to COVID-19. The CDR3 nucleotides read TGTGCCAGCAGCCTCCCCCCGACAGGGTCGGCTGAGCAGTTCTTC. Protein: CASSLPPTGSAEQFF.